Listed here are 9 T cell receptor beta chains from one sample, sequenced in a study of blood T cell repertoires in COVID-19. Sequencing used immunoSEQ multiplex PCR; TCRdb keeps in-frame clones, though not all of them. The sample shows roughly 150,000 clones, around nine tenths of them seen only once. Sequencing used peripheral blood. All receptors come from a woman of 80 years or more with COVID-19, enrolled during active disease.

The chain carries TRBV29-1 and TRBJ1-1, with D perhaps matching TRBD1 (6 bases). The germline gives CDR1 SQVTM, CDR2 ANQGSEA. Trimming shortened V by 5 bases and J by 8 bases, and 18 bases separated the two germline ends. The CDR3 sequence is 13 residues long. CDR3 coding DNA: TGCAGCGTTAGTCCCGGGACACGGACAGAAGCTTTCTTT. As protein: CSVSPGTRTEAFF.

The CDR3 coding sequence is TGCGCCAGCAGCCGGTACATAAGCACAGATACGCAGTATTTT. Protein: CASSRYISTDTQYF. This sequence joins TRBV4-3 and TRBJ2-3; D gene uncertain. There are 14 residues in the CDR3. Germline values: CDR1 LGHNA, CDR2 YSLEER. Trimming took off 4 bases at V and 0 bases at J, with 8 bases between the two ends.

J is TRBJ2-2 and V is TRBV19; the D gene is possibly TRBD1 (6 bases). The V end lost 5 bases, the J end lost 4 bases, and 14 bases lay between the germline ends. The CDR3 loop spans 15 amino acids. CDR1 and CDR2 (germline): LNHDA, SQIVND (reference sequence). The CDR3 DNA reads TGTGCCAGTAGTGATACAGGGAGCTTCACCGGGGAGCTGTTTTTT. Its translation is CASSDTGSFTGELFF.

The chain has TRBV29-1 and TRBJ2-7, with D tentatively TRBD2 (6 bases). V lost 2 bases and J lost 3, with 11 bases in between. In germline, CDR1 is SQVTM, CDR2 ANQGSEA. This CDR3 has 13 residues. The CDR3 DNA follows: TGCAGCGTTGAATCGGAGGGAGGCTACGAGCAGTACTTC. Translating gives CSVESEGGYEQYF.

V and J are TRBV5-4 and TRBJ2-7; 7 bases are shared with TRBD1. The CDR3 consists of 14 residues. Germline CDR1 is SGHNT and CDR2 is YYREEE (reference sequence). The V and J ends lost 4 bases and 3 bases, in that order; junction bases with no gene match: 7. The CDR3 sequence: CASSADDRVYEQYF. In DNA form, the CDR3 reads TGTGCCAGCAGCGCGGACGACAGGGTCTACGAGCAGTACTTC.

Notes on this clone: This sample also contains other DNA sequences that code for the same CDR3. This sequence joins TRBV6-5 and TRBJ1-2; the match to TRBD1 covers 9 bases. The CDR3 sequence is 14 residues long. The junction had 3 bases not matched to a gene; V was cut back by 6 bases and J by 1 base. Germline CDR1 and CDR2: MNHEY and SVGAGI. Here the CDR3 DNA reads TGTGCCAGCAGATTGGGACAGGGTAACTATGGCTACACCTTC. Amino acids: CASRLGQGNYGYTF.

The chain links TRBV11-1 to TRBJ1-4; 8 nucleotides align to TRBD1. V lost 5 bases to trimming and J lost 2 bases; unmatched junction nucleotides: 4. The CDR3 runs 15 residues. Germline loops: CDR1 SGHAT, CDR2 FQDESV (reference sequence). CDR3 region: CASSTTGATNEKLFF. CDR3 DNA sequence: TGTGCCAGCAGCACGACAGGGGCCACTAATGAAAAACTGTTTTTT.

A single count supports this clone. This chain connects TRBV19 to TRBJ2-3, with D unresolved. This CDR3 comprises 16 residues. V was pared by 3 bases and J by 0 bases, with 13 bases between. Per the germline V gene, CDR1 is LNHDA and CDR2 is SQIVND (reference sequence). The CDR3 reads CASSILSTRSTDTQYF. Here the CDR3 DNA reads TGTGCCAGTAGTATCCTTTCGACACGGAGCACAGATACGCAGTATTTT.

The chain recombines TRBV24-1 with TRBJ1-5; 7 bases line up with TRBD1. V shed 4 bases and J 6 bases; nucleotides not matched to a gene: 5. Germline V gene lookup returns CDR1 KGHDR and CDR2 SFDVKD. This CDR3 has 14 residues. Written as DNA, the CDR3 is TGTGCCACCAGTGAACAGGGGTTTGGTCAGCCCCAGCATTTT. Translated: CATSEQGFGQPQHF.